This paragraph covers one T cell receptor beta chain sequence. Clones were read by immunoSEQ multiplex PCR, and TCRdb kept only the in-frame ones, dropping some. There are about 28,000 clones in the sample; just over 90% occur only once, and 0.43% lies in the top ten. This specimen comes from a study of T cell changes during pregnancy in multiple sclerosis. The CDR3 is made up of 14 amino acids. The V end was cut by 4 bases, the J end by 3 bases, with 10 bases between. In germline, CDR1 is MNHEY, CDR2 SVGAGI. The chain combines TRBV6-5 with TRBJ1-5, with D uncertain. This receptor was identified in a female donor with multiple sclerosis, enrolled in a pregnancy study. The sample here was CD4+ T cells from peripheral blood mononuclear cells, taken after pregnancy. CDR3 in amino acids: CASSSGVNNQPQHF. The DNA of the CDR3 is TGTGCCAGCAGTTCGGGTGTCAACAATCAGCCCCAGCATTTT.